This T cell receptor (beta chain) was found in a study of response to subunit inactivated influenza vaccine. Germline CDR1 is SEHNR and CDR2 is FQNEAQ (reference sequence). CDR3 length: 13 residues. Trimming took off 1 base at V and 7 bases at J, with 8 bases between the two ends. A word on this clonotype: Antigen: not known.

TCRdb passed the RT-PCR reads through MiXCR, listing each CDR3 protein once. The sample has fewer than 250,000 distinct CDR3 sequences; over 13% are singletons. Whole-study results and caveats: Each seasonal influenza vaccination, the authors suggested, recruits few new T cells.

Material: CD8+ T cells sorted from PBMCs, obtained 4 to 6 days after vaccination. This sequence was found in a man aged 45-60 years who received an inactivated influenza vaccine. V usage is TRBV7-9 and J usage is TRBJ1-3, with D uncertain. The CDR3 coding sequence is TGTGCCAGCAGCTTAGGCCTGGGCAACACCATATATTTT. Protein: CASSLGLGNTIYF.